Below are 2 T cell receptor beta chains sequenced from a single sample in a study of cytomegalovirus exposure and HLA in healthy donors. PCR amplification relied on 60 Vbeta primers (plus 13 Jbeta primers). The protocol was immunoSEQ multiplex PCR, while the TCRdb copy is restricted to in-frame clones and leaves out a portion. The table has about 140,000 clones, around 76% seen once. The sequenced material came from PBMCs. The source of these receptors is a male donor in good health and CMV-seronegative.

This clone appeared once. This chain uses TRBV7-2 with TRBJ1-5; the D is unclear. Germline lookup yields CDR1 SGHTA and CDR2 FQGNSA. The CDR3 runs to 13 residues. V lost 0 bases and J lost 7, with 7 bases in between. The CDR3 DNA follows: TGTGCCAGCAGCTTAGCGGTCAGACAGCCCCAGCATTTT. Its protein is CASSLAVRQPQHF.

This sequence joins TRBV7-2 and TRBJ2-7; 9 bases agree with TRBD2. V shed 3 bases and J 0 bases; nucleotides not matched to a gene: 0. Per germline, CDR1 SGHTA and CDR2 FQGNSA. There are 14 residues in the CDR3. The CDR3 loop reads CASSFSGSSYEQYF. The DNA of the CDR3 is TGTGCCAGCAGCTTTAGCGGGAGCTCCTACGAGCAGTACTTC.